This T cell receptor (beta chain) is from a study of regulatory T cells in long-lasting Graves disease. General study points: The researchers studied only peripheral blood, not thyroid tissue. Reduced TCR diversity was observed in persistent Graves' patients versus newly diagnosed patients.

The J segment lost 3 bases and the V segment lost 4 bases, leaving 10 bases of the junction unmatched. Germline V gene data show CDR1 as LNHDA and CDR2 as SQIVND (reference sequence). CDR3 length: 17 residues. Time point: newly diagnosed GD, antithyroid drugs for less than 3 months. The TCR library was made from RNA extracted from PBMCs. Concerning this clonotype: Antigen: not known.

With iRepertoire HTBI primers and Arm-PCR of CDR3 regions, TCR beta libraries were built. MiXCR, run by TCRdb on the multiplex PCR reads, gives a single entry per CDR3 protein. This table holds 510,000 or so distinct CDR3 sequences, about 12% found once. The sample was also reused in another study, on T cells in Graves' hyperthyroidism and ophthalmopathy. That work contributes: The HTBI primer set served for first-round RT-PCR of the TCR CDR3. Peripheral blood also featured most of the thyroid clonotypes expanded above 0.001.

The source material was peripheral blood mononuclear cells (PBMCs), sampled at new diagnosis, from a patient treated with antithyroid drugs. This clonotype was obtained from a woman between 25 and 40 years old with Graves disease. The V and J genes are TRBV19 and TRBJ1-1; 11 positions match TRBD1. DNA for the CDR3: TGTGCCAGTAGTACGTGGCGGACAGGGGGCTATTACACTGAAGCTTTCTTT. Amino acid sequence: CASSTWRTGGYYTEAFF.